Shown below are 19 T cell receptor beta chains from a single sample sequenced in a study of regulatory T cells in long-lasting Graves disease. Sample time point: persistent/refractory GD, antithyroid drugs over 5 years with positive TRAb. RNA from PBMCs was the source of the TCR library. Investigators prepared the TCR beta libraries by applying iRepertoire HTBI primers and Arm-PCR of CDR3 regions. TCRdb re-called the multiplex PCR reads with MiXCR, one entry per CDR3 protein. The repertoire includes hundreds of thousands of distinct CDR3 sequences, 30% of them detected once, and 40% to 50% sits in the top ten. Sequenced here: peripheral blood mononuclear cells (PBMCs), sampled when the disease was refractory, from a patient treated with antithyroid drugs. The origin of the receptors is a female donor with Graves disease.

There are a few counts of this clonotype. V gene TRBV2 combines with J gene TRBJ1-5; possibly TRBD1 for D (6 bases). The CDR3 length is 15 residues. Germline CDR1 is SNHLY and CDR2 is FYNNEI. Trimming stripped 1 base from V and 2 bases from J, with 9 bases between. The CDR3 bases are TGTGCCAGCAGTGAAGTGTCAGGGGGCAATCAGCCCCAGCATTTT. Protein sequence: CASSEVSGGNQPQHF.

Notes on this clonotype: A much larger clone lies a single base off, so this may be a read error. CDR3 sequence (DNA): TGTGCCAGCAGGGCCGGGGCATCGGTTCTTTCACCCCTCCACTTT. Translated, it gives CASRAGASVLSPLHF. The chain recombines TRBV27 with TRBJ1-6, with D possibly TRBD1 on 5 matching bases. V lost 6 bases and J 9 bases, leaving 18 bases between the germline ends. This CDR3 region has 15 residues. Germline CDR1 MNHEY, CDR2 SMNVEV (reference sequence).

V is TRBV6-1 and J is TRBJ1-1, with D perhaps matching TRBD1 (5 bases). The V gene's germline CDR1 is MNHNS and CDR2 SASEGT. Trimming removed 5 bases at V and 1 base at J, with 11 bases between. The length of the CDR3 is 14 residues. CDR3 sequence reads: CASSTRDPNTEAFF. Written as DNA, the CDR3 is TGTGCCAGCAGTACCCGGGACCCGAACACTGAAGCTTTCTTT.

This clonotype was counted only a few times. The germline gene is not matched at one end of the junction; a read error may be the cause. The chain couples TRBV6-1 to TRBJ1-2; TRBD1 aligns across 12 bases. The V gene's germline CDR1 is MNHNS and CDR2 SASEGT. The length of the CDR3 is 16 residues. The CDR3 loop reads CASSELGGTGGYDYTF. The CDR3 DNA is TGTGCCAGCAGTGAACTGGGCGGGACAGGGGGCTATGACTACACCTTC.

In regard to this clonotype: This may come from a read error, since a much larger clone is one base off. This chain connects TRBV12-3 or TRBV12-4 to TRBJ2-7; D may match TRBD1 or TRBD2 (5 bases each). The CDR3 totals 13 residues. The germline V and J ends were trimmed by 7 bases and 2 bases, with 12 bases remaining between them. The CDR3 DNA sequence: TGTGCCAGCACCCCGGGACCCGCCTACGAGCAGTACTTC. It yields the protein CASTPGPAYEQYF.

The sample holds a few counts of this clonotype. This chain uses TRBV3-1 with TRBJ1-5, with unresolved D. The CDR3 runs to 15 residues. The germline V gene encodes CDR1 LGHDT and CDR2 YNNKEL (reference sequence). Trimming removed 0 bases at V and 5 bases at J, with 11 bases between. The CDR3 loop reads CASSQDGRRDQPQHF. The CDR3 coding sequence is TGTGCCAGCAGCCAAGATGGAAGAAGGGATCAGCCCCAGCATTTT.

This clonotype was counted ten times or more. J is TRBJ1-5 and V is TRBV28; possible D gene TRBD1, 5 bases. The V gene lost 11 bases and the J gene lost 2 bases, with 10 bases spanning the gap. This CDR3 is built from 12 residues. Germline values: CDR1 MDHEN, CDR2 SYDVKM. In DNA, the CDR3 is TGTGCCCATGGGACGGGCAATCAGCCCCAGCATTTT. Translation: CAHGTGNQPQHF.

The V call is TRBV4-1, the J call TRBJ1-5, with D tentatively TRBD1 (6 bases). CDR1 and CDR2 (germline): MGHRA, YSYEKL. V was cut by 0 bases and J by 6 bases, with 15 bases left in between. The CDR3 runs 16 residues. CDR3 protein: CASSQDMWQGSQPQHF. The CDR3 nucleotides are TGCGCCAGCAGCCAAGATATGTGGCAGGGGAGTCAGCCCCAGCATTTT.

A note on this clonotype: This clone may be a read error of a much larger clone one base away. The J gene is TRBJ1-5, the V gene TRBV28; perhaps TRBD1 as D (5 bases). Looked up from germline, CDR1 is MDHEN and CDR2 is SYDVKM. The CDR3 covers 13 residues. V was trimmed by 8 bases and J by 2 bases, leaving 10 bases between them. The CDR3 spells CASVTEGNQPQHF. The CDR3 region has the DNA TGTGCCAGCGTGACAGAAGGCAATCAGCCCCAGCATTTT.

J is TRBJ2-7 and V is TRBV28; possibly TRBD1 for D (6 bases). The CDR3 spans 14 residues. Looked up from germline, CDR1 is MDHEN and CDR2 is SYDVKM. Trimming left V 6 bases short and J 6 bases short, with 18 bases between. CDR3 sequence reads: CASSLDVQGREQYF. The CDR3 DNA reads TGTGCCAGCAGCTTAGATGTACAGGGTCGCGAGCAGTACTTC.

This clonotype has more than one count but fewer than ten. The chain links TRBV20-1 to TRBJ1-5; 10 bases map to TRBD1. Germline CDR1 DFQATT, CDR2 SNEGSKA (reference sequence). J was trimmed by 0 bases and V by 6 bases; bases with no gene match: 8. The CDR3 has 16 residues. The DNA for the CDR3 is TGCAGTGCCTCGACAGGGGGCCGCTTTAGCAATCAGCCCCAGCATTTT. Its protein is CSASTGGRFSNQPQHF.

The DNA for the CDR3 is TGTGCCAGTAGTAGCCGGGGACAGGGAAGCAATCAGCCCCAGCATTTT. Translation gives CASSSRGQGSNQPQHF. The chain combines TRBV19 with TRBJ1-5; TRBD1 aligns across 9 bases. Trimming removed 4 bases from V and 1 base from J; junction bases left unmatched: 5. Germline V gene lookup returns CDR1 LNHDA and CDR2 SQIVND (reference sequence). This CDR3 spans 16 amino acids.

The V and J genes are TRBV13 and TRBJ2-5, with TRBD2 matching 8 bases. The CDR3 has 15 amino acids. Germline CDR1 and CDR2: PRHDT and FYEKMQ (reference sequence). The V gene end was trimmed by 2 bases and the J gene end by 4 bases; junction bases not matched to a gene: 6. The CDR3 bases are TGTGCCAGCAGCTTATCCCCGGGAGGGCTAGAGACCCAGTACTTC. Protein sequence: CASSLSPGGLETQYF.

CDR3 protein: CATKAPGELFF. The CDR3 DNA is TGTGCCACCAAGGCCCCCGGGGAGCTGTTTTTT. The chain combines TRBV10-3 with TRBJ2-2; no clear D. The ends were cut back, 10 bases at V and 6 bases at J, with 9 bases in the middle. Per the germline V gene, CDR1 is ENHRY and CDR2 is SYGVKD. The CDR3 loop spans 11 amino acids.

As for this clonotype: The junction and the germline gene differ at one end; a read error may be behind it. This chain uses TRBV7-6 with TRBJ2-7, with D maybe TRBD2 (5 bases). The CDR3 sequence is 16 residues long. Germline V gives CDR1 SGHVS, CDR2 FNYEAQ. In DNA form, the CDR3 reads TGTGCCAGCAGCCTAGCCCCCAGGACCTCAGCCTACGAGCAGTACTTC. It yields the protein CASSLAPRTSAYEQYF.

The gene calls are TRBV12-3 or TRBV12-4 and TRBJ2-7; 11 bases align to TRBD2. The CDR3 is 15 amino acids. Losses at the gene ends were 6 bases for V and 3 bases for J; bases not matched to a gene: 7. This chain's CDR3 is CASRSGTSGHYEQYF. CDR3 nucleotides: TGTGCCAGCAGGTCCGGGACTAGCGGACACTACGAGCAGTACTTC.

This clonotype was picked up a small number of times. This chain uses TRBV24-1 with TRBJ1-5; maybe TRBD1 (6 bases). Germline values: CDR1 KGHDR, CDR2 SFDVKD. V was pared by 4 bases and J by 3 bases, with 9 bases between. The CDR3 contains 14 residues. The CDR3 nucleotides read TGTGCCACCAGTGACGGACAGCTCAATCAGCCCCAGCATTTT. Translated: CATSDGQLNQPQHF.

This chain links TRBV7-9 with TRBJ1-1, with 9 bases lining up with TRBD1. The CDR3 spans 15 residues. The V gene's germline CDR1 is SEHNR and CDR2 FQNEAQ (reference sequence). V lost 5 bases to trimming and J lost 4 bases; unmatched junction nucleotides: 8. The CDR3: CASSTGQGMGTEAFF. CDR3 coding DNA: TGTGCCAGCAGCACGGGACAGGGCATGGGCACTGAAGCTTTCTTT.

The table lists this clonotype with many counts. The V call is TRBV12-3 or TRBV12-4, the J call TRBJ1-1; D unresolved. V lost 9 bases and J lost 5, with 16 bases in between. The CDR3 runs to 13 residues. The CDR3 DNA sequence: TGTGCCAGTCTGATTCTCGACGGGACTGAAGCTTTCTTT. It yields the protein CASLILDGTEAFF.